These T cell receptor beta chains were read from a single sample in a study of cytomegalovirus exposure and HLA in healthy donors. Measured with immunoSEQ multiplex PCR; TCRdb has only the in-frame clones, and not every one. The sample has about 160,000 clones, 65% to 70% seen once. Material: PBMCs. These receptors originate from a woman younger than 30 in good health and CMV-seropositive. Each CDR3 is given without its conserved first and last residue. A D gene is named only where the DNA matches it firmly.

cdr3_aa d_call v_call cdr3_length
ASSLDRSGGAGELF TRBD2 TRBV11-2 14
ASSPGGGPNTEAF - TRBV9 13
ASSLLASGRGYNEQF TRBD2 TRBV5-4 15
SVEGGQGFHEQY TRBD1 TRBV29-1 12
ASRLQRGTEQF - TRBV12-1 11
ASSLPSGTTAYNEQF TRBD2 TRBV4-1 15
ASSMWGRNQPQH - TRBV19 12
ASKREGLNTGELF TRBD2 TRBV2 13
ASRVQGNTEAF - TRBV6-6 11
ASSEVGAPGTGELF - TRBV2 14
ASTLAGGYNEQF TRBD2 TRBV5-1 12
ASTSRGRDQETQY TRBD2 TRBV6-1 13
ASSDGTGDFTYYGYT TRBD1 TRBV6-1 15
ASSRTWGNTIY - TRBV11-2 11
ASSQGTGGLNGNQPQH TRBD1 TRBV4-1 16
ASTKIGEGSYT - TRBV2 11
AWMDSGGGAF TRBD1 TRBV30 10
ASSLEKGQVNTEAF TRBD1 TRBV5-1 14
AGAVGHNEQF - TRBV6-1 10
ASRISGGGEQY TRBD2 TRBV14 11
ATSTVMNTEAF - TRBV19 11
ASYLGGANYGYT - TRBV30 12
ATSSYGSSGNTIY - TRBV15 13
ASSQTGTSGWNTGELF TRBD2 TRBV4-2 16
ASSLGGGKSNQPQH - TRBV5-6 14
ASSNKIANEQF - TRBV6-5 11
ASSVGGGATYEQY - TRBV9 13